A single sample gave rise to the 7 T cell receptor beta chains below, sequenced in a study of blood T cell repertoires in COVID-19. TCRdb's table, derived via immunoSEQ multiplex PCR, lists solely in-frame clones and lacks some. The data hold 350,000 to 400,000 clones, with 85% to 90% observed a single time. The specimen sequenced was PBMCs or T cells enriched from blood (not recorded which). These TCRs come from a woman in her thirties with acute COVID-19.

The CDR3 region is CASSSTALGRGNGYTF. Written as DNA, the CDR3 is TGTGCCAGCAGCTCAACGGCTCTCGGAAGGGGCAATGGCTACACCTTC. This chain joins TRBV7-3 and TRBJ1-2; D perhaps matches TRBD1 (5 bases). The CDR3 runs to 16 residues. Trimming took 4 bases from V and 6 from J, leaving 21 bases between them. Germline assignment: CDR1 SGHTA and CDR2 FQGTGA.

This chain connects TRBV11-2 to TRBJ2-1, with no clear D. The germline CDR1 and CDR2 sequences are SGHAT and FQNNGV. V lost 6 bases, J lost 9 bases, and 18 bases lay in between. This CDR3 has 14 amino acids. The CDR3 nucleotides are TGTGCCAGCAGAGCTAGGCGGAATTCCGGTGAGCAGTTCTTC. It is translated as CASRARRNSGEQFF.

The chain links TRBV3-1 (or the pseudogene TRBV3-2) to TRBJ2-1, with TRBD2 identical over 9 bases. The CDR3 is 19 amino acids. Germline V gene lookup returns CDR1 LGHDT and CDR2 YNNKEL (reference sequence). Trimming took 0 bases from V and 0 from J; bases not matched to a gene: 9. CDR3 amino acids: CASSQDELAGYSSYNEQFF. CDR3 bases: TGTGCCAGCAGCCAAGACGAACTAGCGGGTTACAGCTCCTACAATGAGCAGTTCTTC.

The chain couples TRBV21-1 to TRBJ2-2; the table's D call, TRBD2, has no DNA check behind it. TRBV21-1 is listed as a pseudogene. The CDR3 is 18 residues long. CDR3 coding DNA: TGTGCCAGCGCCGGGGGTCTCGACGGTGCCGCGAACACCGGGGAGCTGTTTTTT. It translates to CASAGGLDGAANTGELFF.

The rearrangement joins TRBV13 to TRBJ1-6; TRBD1 aligns across 7 bases. The CDR3 length is 15 residues. CDR1 is PRHDT, CDR2 FYEKMQ, per germline (reference sequence). Trimming at V came to 5 bases and at J to 7 bases, leaving 8 bases not matched to a gene. CDR3 coding DNA: TGTGCCAGCAGCGGAAGACAGGGATTAAATTCACCCCTCCACTTT. It encodes CASSGRQGLNSPLHF.

The chain has TRBV19 and TRBJ2-7; the match to TRBD2 covers 7 bases. The CDR3 covers 14 residues. The V gene's germline CDR1 is LNHDA and CDR2 SQIVND (reference sequence). The junction had 11 bases not matched to a gene; V was cut back by 6 bases and J by 6 bases. The chain's CDR3 is CASRPERGSSEQYF. The DNA of the CDR3 is TGTGCCAGTAGGCCCGAGCGGGGTAGTAGCGAGCAGTACTTC.

The chain links TRBV19 to TRBJ2-7; weak D call: TRBD2 (6 bases). Trimming left V 3 bases short and J 3 bases short, with 6 bases between. The germline V gene encodes CDR1 LNHDA and CDR2 SQIVND (reference sequence). The CDR3 consists of 12 residues. CDR3 nucleotides: TGTGCCAGTAGTATGGACTACTACGAGCAGTACTTC. This encodes CASSMDYYEQYF. The full variable domain, completed using reference TRBV19 and TRBJ2-7, is DGGITQSPKYLFRKEGQNVTLSCEQNLNHDAMYWYRQDPGQGLRLIYYSQIVNDFQKGDIAEGYSVSREKKESFPLTVTSAQKNPTAFYLCASSMDYYEQYFGPGTRLTVT.